This T cell receptor beta chain is drawn from a study of blood T cell repertoires in COVID-19. About the research overall: The United States, Italy and Spain supplied acute and convalescent COVID-19 samples. PBMCs, B-cell-depleted T cells, or T cells were the source of the cDNA or gDNA that made up the material.

Remarks on this clone: The same CDR3 also results from other DNA sequences found in this sample.

Authors' data handling: Amplification with reference gene primers provided the estimates of nucleated cell counts. Measured with immunoSEQ multiplex PCR; TCRdb has only the in-frame clones, and not every one. V and J calls and clone size are those listed in that table; D and trimming were worked out from the DNA. The profile covers 200,000 to 250,000 clones, with 87% appearing a single time and 10% to 11% taken by the ten largest. Cohort 3 recovered donors had two negative PCRs, clearance, or symptom resolution. The TCR sequence derives from a man aged 30 to 45 who had recovered from COVID-19. The sequenced material came from PBMCs or T cells enriched from blood (not recorded which).

CDR3 DNA sequence: TGTGCCAGTAGTATAGGACAGGGGGGGAATCAGCCCCAGCATTTT. It yields the protein CASSIGQGGNQPQHF. The V call is TRBV19, the J call TRBJ1-5; 9 bases align to TRBD1. The length of the CDR3 is 15 residues. V dropped 1 base and J dropped 4; count of bases not matched to a gene: 2. Germline values: CDR1 LNHDA, CDR2 SQIVND (reference sequence).